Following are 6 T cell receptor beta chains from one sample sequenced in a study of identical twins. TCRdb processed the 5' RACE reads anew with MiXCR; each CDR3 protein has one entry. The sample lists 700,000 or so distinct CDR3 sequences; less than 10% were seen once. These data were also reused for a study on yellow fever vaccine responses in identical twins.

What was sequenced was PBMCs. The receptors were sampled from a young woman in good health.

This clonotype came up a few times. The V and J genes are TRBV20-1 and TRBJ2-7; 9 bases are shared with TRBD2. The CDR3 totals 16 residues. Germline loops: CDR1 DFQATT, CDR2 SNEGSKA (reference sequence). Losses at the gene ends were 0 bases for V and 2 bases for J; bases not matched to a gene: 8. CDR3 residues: CSARDLRGTSTYEQYF. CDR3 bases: TGCAGTGCTAGAGATCTTCGGGGGACTAGCACCTACGAGCAGTACTTC.

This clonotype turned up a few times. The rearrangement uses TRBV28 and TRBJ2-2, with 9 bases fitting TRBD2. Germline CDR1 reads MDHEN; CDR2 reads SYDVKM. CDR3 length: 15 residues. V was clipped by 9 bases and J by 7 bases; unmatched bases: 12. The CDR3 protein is CASSRREGLSGELFF. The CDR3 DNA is TGTGCCAGTTCCCGGCGGGAGGGCCTTAGCGGGGAGCTGTTTTTT.

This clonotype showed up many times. The CDR3 region is CASSLQPNTEAFF. The CDR3 region has the DNA TGTGCCAGCAGCTTACAGCCGAACACTGAAGCTTTCTTT. V usage is TRBV6-6 and J usage is TRBJ1-1; D unclear. CDR1 is MNHNY, CDR2 SVGAGI, per germline (reference sequence). The CDR3 totals 13 residues. V lost 6 bases and J 1 base, leaving 9 bases between the germline ends.

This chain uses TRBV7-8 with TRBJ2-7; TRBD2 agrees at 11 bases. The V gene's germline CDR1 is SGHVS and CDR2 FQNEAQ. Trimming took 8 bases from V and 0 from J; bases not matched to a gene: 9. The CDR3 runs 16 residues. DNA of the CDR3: TGTGCCAGCCTAGGGACTAGCGGATCTAGCTCCTACGAGCAGTACTTC. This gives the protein CASLGTSGSSSYEQYF.

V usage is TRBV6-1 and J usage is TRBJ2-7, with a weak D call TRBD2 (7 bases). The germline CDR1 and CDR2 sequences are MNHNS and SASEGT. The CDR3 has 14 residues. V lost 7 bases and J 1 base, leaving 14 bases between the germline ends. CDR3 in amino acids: CASKRGAASYEQYF. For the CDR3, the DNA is TGTGCCAGCAAACGGGGGGCGGCTTCCTACGAGCAGTACTTC.

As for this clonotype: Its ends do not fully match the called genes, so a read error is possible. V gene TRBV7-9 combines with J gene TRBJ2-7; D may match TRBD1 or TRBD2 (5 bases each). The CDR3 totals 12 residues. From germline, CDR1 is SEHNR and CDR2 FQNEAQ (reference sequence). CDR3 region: CASSLAESGTLF. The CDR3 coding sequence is TGTGCCAGCAGCTTAGCGGAGTCTGGGACGTTATTC.